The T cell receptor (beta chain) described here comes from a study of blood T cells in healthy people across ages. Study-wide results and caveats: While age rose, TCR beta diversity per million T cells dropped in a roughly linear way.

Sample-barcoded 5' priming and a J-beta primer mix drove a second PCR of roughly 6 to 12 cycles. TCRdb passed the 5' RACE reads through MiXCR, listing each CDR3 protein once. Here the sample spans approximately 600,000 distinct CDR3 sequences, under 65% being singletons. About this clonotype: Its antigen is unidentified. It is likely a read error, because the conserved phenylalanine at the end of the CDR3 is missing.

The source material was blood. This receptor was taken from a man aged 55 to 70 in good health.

The CDR3 region is CASSFRVTGDAQYS. The CDR3 coding sequence is TGTGCCAGCAGTTTTAGGGTGACAGGAGATGCGCAGTATTCT. The V gene is TRBV12-3 or TRBV12-4, the J gene TRBJ2-3, with D possibly TRBD1 on 6 matching bases. This CDR3 comprises 14 residues.